This entry lists 27 T cell receptor beta chains sequenced from one sample in a study of cytomegalovirus exposure and HLA in healthy donors. This PCR relied on a set of 60 Vbeta primers and 13 Jbeta primers. Measured with immunoSEQ multiplex PCR; TCRdb has only the in-frame clones, and not every one. The repertoire holds about 140,000 clones, approximately 80% seen once, with around 3.1% in the top ten. Material for sequencing was PBMCs. Receptors originate from a man in his forties or fifties in good health and CMV-seronegative.

The chain is built from TRBV12-5 and TRBJ2-7; 13 bases match TRBD2. Unmatched junction bases numbered 14, after V lost 6 bases and J lost 6 bases. The CDR3 contains 17 residues. Germline V lookup: CDR1 LGHNT, CDR2 FRNRAP. CDR3 residues: CASGLGLAGVERVEQYF. For the CDR3, the DNA is TGTGCTAGTGGCCTAGGACTAGCGGGAGTGGAGCGCGTCGAGCAGTACTTC.

V is TRBV9 and J is TRBJ1-1; 8 bases map to TRBD1. This CDR3 has 15 amino acids. Germline CDR1 and CDR2: SGDLS and YYNGEE. J gave up 0 bases and V 3 bases, and 4 bases lay outside the gene matches. CDR3 nucleotide sequence: TGTGCCAGCAGCGCCCAGACAGGGGTGAACACTGAAGCTTTCTTT. Translation: CASSAQTGVNTEAFF.

Of note for this clone: The junction and the germline gene differ at one end; a read error may be behind it. The chain has TRBV5-4 and TRBJ2-3; 9 positions match TRBD1. Germline CDR1 is SGHNT and CDR2 is YYREEE (reference sequence). This CDR3 has 13 residues. The DNA of the CDR3 is TGTGCCAGCAGGGACAGGGGAACAGGTACGCAGTATTTT. It translates to CASRDRGTGTQYF.

The rearrangement uses TRBV5-1 and TRBJ2-5, with TRBD2 as a possible D gene (6 bases). The CDR3 extends over 15 amino acids. Trimming removed 4 bases at V and 5 bases at J, with 18 bases between. The germline V gene has CDR1 SGHRS and CDR2 YFSETQ. This CDR3 reads CASSPEPRAGETQYF. CDR3 bases: TGCGCCAGCAGCCCCGAGCCCCGGGCGGGGGAGACCCAGTACTTC.

CDR3 amino acids: CASSELSRGSDIQYF. CDR3 sequence (DNA): TGTGCCAGCTCGGAACTCTCTCGGGGAAGCGACATTCAGTACTTC. This rearrangement joins TRBV18 to TRBJ2-4, with D perhaps TRBD2 (5 bases). CDR1 is KGHSH and CDR2 is LQKENI in the germline V gene. The V end was cut by 6 bases, the J end by 8 bases, with 20 bases between. The CDR3 is 15 amino acids.

A few counts support this clone. The chain has TRBV10-3 and TRBJ2-3; 13 positions agree with TRBD2. The CDR3 runs to 17 residues. After removal of 8 bases from V and 2 bases from J, the junction contained 10 bases not matched to a gene. From germline, CDR1 is ENHRY and CDR2 SYGVKD. The CDR3 protein is CAIAWTSGSVITDTQYF. For the CDR3, the DNA is TGTGCCATCGCTTGGACTAGCGGGAGTGTGATCACAGATACGCAGTATTTT.

The V and J genes are TRBV19 and TRBJ2-7; D is undetermined. The CDR3 runs to 13 residues. Trimming pared 0 bases from V and 6 bases from J, leaving 9 bases between. CDR1 and CDR2 (germline): LNHDA, SQIVND (reference sequence). The CDR3 sequence: CASSIERSAEQYF. DNA of the CDR3: TGTGCCAGTAGTATAGAACGGAGTGCCGAGCAGTACTTC.

This clone was found a few times. For the CDR3, the DNA is TGTGCCAGTAGTATTACGGCAGGGTATAGCAATCAGCCCCAGCATTTT. Residues: CASSITAGYSNQPQHF. The chain uses TRBV19 and TRBJ1-5, with D possibly TRBD1 on 5 matching bases. The CDR3 is 16 residues long. Per the germline V gene, CDR1 is LNHDA and CDR2 is SQIVND (reference sequence). Trimming cost V 3 bases and J 0 bases, with 12 bases left between them.

The chain joins TRBV11-3 to TRBJ1-4; 7 bases agree with TRBD1. The CDR3 spans 16 residues. CDR1 and CDR2 from the germline V gene are SGHNT and YENEEA. J gave up 6 bases and V 1 base, and 8 bases lay outside the gene matches. CDR3 in amino acids: CASSLGPDRDDEKLFF. CDR3 in DNA: TGTGCCAGCAGCTTAGGCCCTGACAGGGACGATGAAAAACTGTTTTTT.

The chain links TRBV11-3 to TRBJ2-2; 11 bases are a match to TRBD1. This CDR3 has 17 amino acids. Germline values: CDR1 SGHNT, CDR2 YENEEA. With 7 bases clipped from V and 5 bases from J, the junction kept 12 bases outside the gene matches. The CDR3 sequence: CASTSSEDRGRTGELFF. The CDR3 nucleotides are TGTGCCAGCACTAGCTCCGAGGACAGGGGGCGGACCGGGGAGCTGTTTTTT. Full variable domain (outside the CDR3, taken from reference TRBV11-3 and TRBJ2-2): EAGVVQSPRYKIIEKKQPVAFWCNPISGHNTLYWYLQNLGQGPELLIRYENEEAVDDSQLPKDRFSAERLKGVDSTLKIQPAELGDSAVYLCASTSSEDRGRTGELFFGEGSRLTVL.

The chain couples TRBV6-5 to TRBJ2-6; D may be TRBD2 (6 bases). Deletions cut 6 bases from V and 2 bases from J, with 8 bases between. The V gene's germline CDR1 is MNHEY and CDR2 SVGAGI. The CDR3 runs to 14 residues. CDR3 loop: CASRGTPGANVLTF. The CDR3 region has the DNA TGTGCCAGCAGGGGGACTCCTGGGGCCAACGTCCTGACTTTC.

This chain links TRBV11-2 with TRBJ1-6; perhaps TRBD1 as D (5 bases). This CDR3 is 16 amino acids long. From germline, CDR1 is SGHAT and CDR2 FQNNGV. V was shortened by 3 bases and J by 9 bases, with 18 bases between the two germline ends. CDR3 coding DNA: TGTGCCAGCAGCTTGCGGGACCCCCGAGAAGCTTCACCCCTCCACTTT. Protein product: CASSLRDPREASPLHF. Filled out from reference TRBV11-2 and TRBJ1-6, the complete variable domain reads EAGVAQSPRYKIIEKRQSVAFWCNPISGHATLYWYQQILGQGPKLLIQFQNNGVVDDSQLPKDRFSAERLKGVDSTLKIQPAKLEDSAVYLCASSLRDPREASPLHFGNGTRLTVT.

This clone was seen only once. This chain connects TRBV19 to TRBJ2-1, with a weak D call TRBD2 (6 bases). V gave up 6 bases and J gave up 0 bases, with 12 bases separating them. The CDR3 is made up of 15 amino acids. From germline, CDR1 is LNHDA and CDR2 SQIVND (reference sequence). Here the CDR3 DNA reads TGTGCCAGTAGGCTAGGAGGGAGCTCCTACAATGAGCAGTTCTTC. Protein sequence: CASRLGGSSYNEQFF.

The V gene is TRBV7-9, the J gene TRBJ1-1, with D uncertain. V lost 4 bases, J lost 5 bases, and 11 bases lay in between. The germline gives CDR1 SEHNR, CDR2 FQNEAQ (reference sequence). The CDR3 is 13 residues long. The CDR3 loop is CASSWRVETEAFF. CDR3 nucleotide sequence: TGTGCCAGCAGCTGGAGGGTGGAAACTGAAGCTTTCTTT.

This clone was observed a handful of times. V is TRBV9 and J is TRBJ2-5; TRBD1 might be the D (5 bases). The J call is uncertain, as TRBJ2-7 better fits the DNA end. Germline lookup yields CDR1 SGDLS and CDR2 YYNGEE. The CDR3 covers 16 residues. DNA for the CDR3: TGTGCCAGCAGCTCACACCCACGGACACCGACCTACGAGCAGTACTTC. Amino acids: CASSSHPRTPTYEQYF.

This sequence joins TRBV7-8 and TRBJ2-3, with 7 bases aligning to TRBD1. The CDR3 length is 14 residues. Unmatched junction bases numbered 3, after V lost 6 bases and J lost 0 bases. Germline assignment: CDR1 SGHVS and CDR2 FQNEAQ. This chain's CDR3 is CASRDRWSTDTQYF. As DNA, the CDR3 is TGTGCCAGCAGGGACAGGTGGAGCACAGATACGCAGTATTTT.

V usage is TRBV6-6 and J usage is TRBJ1-5, with unresolved D. V lost 7 bases and J 1 base, leaving 14 bases between the germline ends. Germline CDR1 reads MNHNY; CDR2 reads SVGAGI (reference sequence). This CDR3 has 15 residues. CDR3 nucleotides: TGTGCCAGCACCCAAACAGTAATCAGCAATCAGCCCCAGCATTTT. Translation gives CASTQTVISNQPQHF.

J is TRBJ2-2 and V is TRBV6-5, with D possibly matching TRBD2 (6 bases). Germline V gives CDR1 MNHEY, CDR2 SVGAGI. V was shortened by 2 bases and J by 0 bases, with 7 bases between the two germline ends. This CDR3 is built from 15 residues. In DNA, the CDR3 is TGTGCCAGCAGTTACGGGGGGTCGAACACCGGGGAGCTGTTTTTT. Its protein is CASSYGGSNTGELFF.

The CDR3 DNA follows: TGCGCCAGCAGCTATTCGGGACTAGCGGACACAGATACGCAGTATTTT. Translating it yields CASSYSGLADTDTQYF. The gene calls are TRBV5-1 and TRBJ2-3; TRBD2 matches 11 bases. The V segment lost 3 bases and the J segment 2 bases; nucleotides outside the gene matches: 5. Germline V gene sequence: CDR1 SGHRS, CDR2 YFSETQ. The CDR3 totals 16 residues. Full variable domain (rest looked up from reference TRBV5-1 and TRBJ2-3): KAGVTQTPRYLIKTRGQQVTLSCSPISGHRSVSWYQQTPGQGLQFLFEYFSETQRNKGNFPGRFSGRQFSNSRSEMNVSTLELGDSALYLCASSYSGLADTDTQYFGPGTRLTVL.

In its sample, this clone was seen a few times. The chain carries TRBV11-2 and TRBJ1-1, with TRBD1 matching over 9 bases. The junction had 16 bases not matched to a gene; V was cut back by 5 bases and J by 6 bases. CDR1 and CDR2 (germline): SGHAT, FQNNGV. The CDR3 consists of 17 residues. CDR3 bases: TGTGCCAGCAGCCACCCGTATCCGGGACAGGGAAACGCTGAAGCTTTCTTT. Protein sequence: CASSHPYPGQGNAEAFF.

The rearrangement uses TRBV6-1 and TRBJ2-1; 8 bases agree with TRBD2. The CDR3 is 15 residues long. Germline assignment: CDR1 MNHNS and CDR2 SASEGT. V lost 3 bases, J lost 7 bases, and 8 bases stayed unmatched. The CDR3 sequence is CASSEIAGRGNEQFF. As DNA, the CDR3 is TGTGCCAGCAGTGAGATAGCGGGACGGGGGAATGAGCAGTTCTTC.

The rearrangement links TRBV28 to TRBJ2-7, with 7 bases fitting TRBD2. The V gene end was trimmed by 5 bases and the J gene end by 6 bases; junction bases not matched to a gene: 19. CDR3 length: 17 amino acids. The V gene's germline CDR1 is MDHEN and CDR2 SYDVKM. CDR3 loop: CASSPPFLREEGREQYF. The CDR3 DNA sequence: TGTGCCAGCAGTCCCCCGTTCCTCCGGGAGGAGGGCCGCGAGCAGTACTTC.

The chain has TRBV7-8 and TRBJ2-7; 10 bases align to TRBD2. This CDR3 is 17 amino acids long. In germline, CDR1 is SGHVS, CDR2 FQNEAQ. Trimming at V came to 1 base and at J to 0 bases, leaving 6 bases not matched to a gene. The CDR3 DNA sequence: TGTGCCAGCAGCTTAGTCGCTAGCGGGGGCTCCTCCTACGAGCAGTACTTC. The encoded protein is CASSLVASGGSSYEQYF. Full variable domain (rest looked up from reference TRBV7-8 and TRBJ2-7): GAGVSQSPRYKVAKRGQDVALRCDPISGHVSLFWYQQALGQGPEFLTYFQNEAQLDKSGLPSDRFFAERPEGSVSTLKIQRTQQEDSAVYLCASSLVASGGSSYEQYFGPGTRLTVT.

This chain connects TRBV6-1 to TRBJ2-7, with a weak D call TRBD1 (6 bases). Looked up from germline, CDR1 is MNHNS and CDR2 is SASEGT. The CDR3 extends over 12 amino acids. Trimming cost V 5 bases and J 1 base, with 6 bases left between them. CDR3 bases: TGTGCCAGCAGTCAGGGGTCCTACGAGCAGTACTTC. Residues: CASSQGSYEQYF.

This sequence joins TRBV6-5 and TRBJ1-6; D possibly corresponds to TRBD1 (5 bases). The CDR3 spans 13 residues. Germline lookup yields CDR1 MNHEY and CDR2 SVGAGI. The ends were cut back, 6 bases at V and 7 bases at J, with 10 bases in the middle. CDR3 coding DNA: TGTGCCAGCAGCAGGGCCTCGAATTCACCCCTCCACTTT. It specifies CASSRASNSPLHF.

This clone has only one observation. The CDR3 reads CASSFKALGGGTDTQYF. CDR3 sequence (DNA): TGCGCCAGCAGCTTTAAAGCACTAGGAGGTGGCACAGATACGCAGTATTTT. The V gene is TRBV5-1, the J gene TRBJ2-3; D may be TRBD2 (5 bases). There are 17 residues in the CDR3. Germline CDR1 SGHRS, CDR2 YFSETQ. With 2 bases removed from V and 1 base from J, the gap between germline ends came to 17 bases.

CDR3: CASSSGALRAAEQFF. CDR3 sequence (DNA): TGTGCCAGCAGCTCGGGAGCTCTGAGGGCGGCTGAGCAGTTCTTC. The rearrangement joins TRBV5-6 to TRBJ2-1; a possible D gene is TRBD2 (6 bases). This CDR3 region has 15 residues. The germline gives CDR1 SGHDT, CDR2 YYEEEE. Between the trimmed V and J ends, which lost 3 bases and 9 bases, there was a span of 19 bases.